The 27 T cell receptor beta chains reported below all come from one sample, sequenced in a study of T cell clonotyping in hematopoietic cell transplantation. The time point denotes: recipient sample about 28 days before transplant, after cytoreduction. Libraries were prepared by immunoSEQ multiplex PCR; TCRdb keeps only in-frame clonotypes and omits some of them. The top ten clones hold 5.3% of a sample with about 41,000 clones, about four fifths of them seen once. The sample was peripheral blood mononuclear cells, taken before stem cell transplant. The receptor source for this set is a man in his sixties with myelodysplastic syndrome. Some clones in this sample may be carry-over from other donors' samples.

In its sample, this clone was seen a few times. This chain uses TRBV5-4 with TRBJ1-3; TRBD1 aligns across 8 bases. J gave up 0 bases and V 0 bases, and 8 bases lay outside the gene matches. Germline V lookup: CDR1 SGHNT, CDR2 YYREEE (reference sequence). This CDR3 contains 18 residues. CDR3 sequence: CASSLEIRTGNSGNTIYF. The CDR3 DNA reads TGTGCCAGCAGCTTGGAGATCCGGACAGGGAACTCTGGAAACACCATATATTTT.

This chain joins TRBV7-2 and TRBJ1-2; the match to TRBD1 covers 9 bases. V dropped 5 bases and J dropped 4; count of bases not matched to a gene: 8. The germline CDR1 and CDR2 sequences are SGHTA and FQGNSA. This CDR3 is 15 amino acids long. As DNA, the CDR3 is TGTGCCAGCAGCCCCCGGACAGGGGCAATCTATGGCTACACCTTC. Protein sequence: CASSPRTGAIYGYTF.

Notes on this clone: The sample contains more than one DNA sequence encoding this CDR3. The genes are TRBV7-9 and TRBJ1-3; D is uncertain. The CDR3 consists of 13 residues. Trimming took off 3 bases at V and 2 bases at J, with 5 bases between the two ends. The germline V gene has CDR1 SEHNR and CDR2 FQNEAQ (reference sequence). Written as DNA, the CDR3 is TGTGCCAGCAGCTTGGGAACTGGAAACACCATATATTTT. Translated: CASSLGTGNTIYF.

This clone has a handful of counts. V usage is TRBV9 and J usage is TRBJ1-1, with 7 bases that match TRBD1. Germline V CDR1 and CDR2: SGDLS, YYNGEE. The CDR3 extends over 14 amino acids. Trimming took 2 bases from V and 5 from J; bases not matched to a gene: 6. DNA of the CDR3: TGTGCCAGCAGCGTCACAGGGGATCGGACTGAAGCTTTCTTT. This codes for CASSVTGDRTEAFF.

The CDR3 nucleotides read TGTGCCAGCAGCTTCTTCGGGGGGAACACTGAAGCTTTCTTT. This gives the protein CASSFFGGNTEAFF. The J gene is TRBJ1-1, the V gene TRBV7-2; perhaps TRBD1 as D (5 bases). V lost 3 bases, J lost 1 base, and 9 bases lay in between. The germline V gene has CDR1 SGHTA and CDR2 FQGNSA. The CDR3 runs 14 residues.

The chain joins TRBV20-1 to TRBJ2-7; unclear D gene. CDR1 and CDR2 from the germline V gene are DFQATT and SNEGSKA (reference sequence). Trimming shortened V by 4 bases and J by 2 bases, and 6 bases separated the two germline ends. This CDR3 region has 11 residues. The CDR3 DNA sequence: TGCAGTGCTACCGGCCCCTACGAGCAGTACTTC. This gives the protein CSATGPYEQYF.

This sequence joins TRBV6-5 and TRBJ1-4; D gene unclear. Deletions cut 6 bases from V and 6 bases from J, with 5 bases between. The CDR3 consists of 11 residues. Per the germline V gene, CDR1 is MNHEY and CDR2 is SVGAGI. CDR3 loop: CASRAHEKLFF. In DNA, the CDR3 is TGTGCCAGCAGAGCACATGAAAAACTGTTTTTT.

This clone was counted between two and nine times. This rearrangement joins TRBV6-5 to TRBJ1-6, with D possibly TRBD1 on 5 matching bases. Germline lookup yields CDR1 MNHEY and CDR2 SVGAGI. This CDR3 is 15 amino acids long. The germline V and J ends were trimmed by 10 bases and 1 base, with 14 bases remaining between them. The CDR3 loop reads CAIRPGPSYNSPLHF. The CDR3 bases are TGTGCCATCCGACCGGGGCCTTCCTATAATTCACCCCTCCACTTT.

This chain uses TRBV7-9 with TRBJ1-2, with D perhaps TRBD1 (6 bases). Trimming removed 2 bases at V and 7 bases at J, with 14 bases between. In germline, CDR1 is SEHNR, CDR2 FQNEAQ (reference sequence). The CDR3 spans 14 residues. The CDR3, as DNA: TGTGCCAGCAGCTTAATACAGGGCTCTGGTGGCTACACCTTC. Amino acids: CASSLIQGSGGYTF.

V gene TRBV28 combines with J gene TRBJ2-7; 8 bases align to TRBD1. The CDR3 loop spans 13 amino acids. The junction had 3 bases not matched to a gene; V was cut back by 6 bases and J by 2 bases. CDR1 is MDHEN, CDR2 SYDVKM, per germline. CDR3 loop: CASRGQGPYEQYF. The CDR3 coding sequence is TGTGCCAGCAGAGGACAGGGACCCTACGAGCAGTACTTC.

The rearrangement uses TRBV7-2 and TRBJ2-3; TRBD1 matches at 8 bases. The CDR3 consists of 15 residues. V lost 5 bases and J lost 6; bases outside the gene matches: 10. In germline, CDR1 is SGHTA, CDR2 FQGNSA. For the CDR3, the DNA is TGTGCCAGCAGCCGGACAGGGCGAGTCGATGATACGCAGTATTTT. Its protein is CASSRTGRVDDTQYF.

The chain couples TRBV7-2 to TRBJ1-2, with a weak D call TRBD1 (6 bases). V was cut by 1 base and J by 8 bases, with 17 bases left in between. Germline CDR1 reads SGHTA; CDR2 reads FQGNSA. The CDR3 has 15 residues. The CDR3 reads CASSLEGTRTWGYTF. The CDR3 bases are TGTGCCAGCAGCTTAGAAGGGACACGTACATGGGGCTACACCTTC. The variable domain in full, with the rest retrieved from reference TRBV7-2 and TRBJ1-2, is GAGVSQSPSNKVTEKGKDVELRCDPISGHTALYWYRQSLGQGLEFLIYFQGNSAPDKSGLPSDRFSAERTGGSVSTLTIQRTQQEDSAVYLCASSLEGTRTWGYTFGSGTRLTVV.

The chain couples TRBV9 to TRBJ1-3, with a tentative D call TRBD1 (6 bases). The CDR3 runs to 16 residues. Germline V gene sequence: CDR1 SGDLS, CDR2 YYNGEE. V lost 4 bases and J lost 0, with 14 bases in between. CDR3 DNA sequence: TGTGCCAGCAGCCCCCGGACAGTTCTCTCTGGAAACACCATATATTTT. Its translation is CASSPRTVLSGNTIYF.

A few counts support this clone. V gene TRBV5-8 combines with J gene TRBJ1-1; TRBD1 agrees at 8 bases. Germline lookup yields CDR1 SGHTS and CDR2 YDEGEE. The CDR3 has 13 amino acids. The V gene end was trimmed by 5 bases and the J gene end by 7 bases; junction bases not matched to a gene: 7. The CDR3 DNA sequence: TGTGCCAGCAGGGGGACAGGAGGGAATGAAGCTTTCTTT. Translated: CASRGTGGNEAFF.

The gene calls are TRBV5-1 and TRBJ1-2; a weak D match, TRBD1 (5 bases). CDR1 and CDR2 (germline): SGHRS, YFSETQ. V was shortened by 4 bases and J by 1 base, with 11 bases between the two germline ends. The CDR3 consists of 14 residues. CDR3 nucleotide sequence: TGCGCCAGCAGCCCGGGACGGGGTAACTATGGCTACACCTTC. Translating it yields CASSPGRGNYGYTF.

The rearrangement joins TRBV20-1 to TRBJ2-2; maybe TRBD2 (6 bases). The length of the CDR3 is 11 residues. Germline CDR1 DFQATT, CDR2 SNEGSKA (reference sequence). CDR3: CSLEGLGELFF. The CDR3, as DNA: TGCAGCCTAGAGGGACTTGGGGAGCTGTTTTTT.

The chain has TRBV28 and TRBJ2-1; TRBD2 matches 8 bases. This CDR3 is built from 14 residues. The ends lost 9 bases at V and 7 bases at J; junction bases unmatched: 11. Germline values: CDR1 MDHEN, CDR2 SYDVKM. Here the CDR3 DNA reads TGTGCCAGTATTGGATTAGCGGGGAGGAATGAGCAGTTCTTC. Protein sequence: CASIGLAGRNEQFF.

This chain links TRBV19 with TRBJ2-2; maybe TRBD2 (5 bases). Germline CDR1 reads LNHDA; CDR2 reads SQIVND (reference sequence). This CDR3 has 14 amino acids. V was trimmed by 7 bases and J by 3 bases, leaving 12 bases between them. DNA for the CDR3: TGTGCCAGTACGGGGAGACTTGACACCGGGGAGCTGTTTTTT. This gives the protein CASTGRLDTGELFF.

The V call is TRBV27, the J call TRBJ2-1; unclear D gene. Germline-derived CDR1 and CDR2 are MNHEY and SMNVEV (reference sequence). The CDR3 totals 12 residues. V lost 8 bases and J 9 bases, leaving 14 bases between the germline ends. The CDR3 protein is CASHSGVGEQFF. In DNA, the CDR3 is TGTGCCAGCCACTCCGGCGTGGGTGAGCAGTTCTTC.

This CDR3 reads CASSYRRTTAYNEQFF. The CDR3 DNA reads as TGTGCCAGCAGTTACAGGCGGACAACGGCCTACAATGAGCAGTTCTTC. This chain connects TRBV6-5 to TRBJ2-1, with a weak D call TRBD1 (5 bases). The V end was cut by 2 bases, the J end by 2 bases, with 13 bases between. There are 16 residues in the CDR3. Germline-derived CDR1 and CDR2 are MNHEY and SVGAGI.

The rearrangement uses TRBV4-3 and TRBJ1-5; D perhaps matches TRBD1 (5 bases). Looked up from germline, CDR1 is LGHNA and CDR2 is YSLEER. The CDR3 runs 16 residues. V lost 0 bases to trimming and J lost 1 base, with 10 bases between them. CDR3 amino acids: CASSQDAGGSNQPQHF. In DNA form, the CDR3 reads TGCGCCAGCAGCCAAGATGCGGGGGGAAGCAATCAGCCCCAGCATTTT.

V and J are TRBV9 and TRBJ2-2; unclear D gene. V was pared by 6 bases and J by 0 bases, with 9 bases between. The germline V gene has CDR1 SGDLS and CDR2 YYNGEE. The CDR3 has 14 residues. Here the CDR3 reads CASMKGANTGELFF. The DNA for the CDR3 is TGTGCCAGCATGAAGGGCGCGAACACCGGGGAGCTGTTTTTT.

The V call is TRBV4-3, the J call TRBJ2-2, with 7 bases identical to TRBD1. Germline CDR1 and CDR2: LGHNA and YSLEER. With V trimmed by 0 bases and J by 6 bases, 10 bases remained unmatched. The CDR3 runs 17 residues. CDR3 DNA sequence: TGCGCCAGCAGCCAAGATACCCAGAGACAGGGATCCGGGGAGCTGTTTTTT. As protein: CASSQDTQRQGSGELFF.

The chain carries TRBV7-2 and TRBJ2-7; TRBD1 aligns across 7 bases. CDR1 and CDR2 from the germline V gene are SGHTA and FQGNSA. V lost 5 bases, J lost 3 bases, and 10 bases stayed unmatched. The CDR3 totals 15 residues. CDR3 residues: CASSRPKGQNYEQYF. In nucleotides, the CDR3 is TGTGCCAGCAGCAGACCCAAGGGACAGAACTACGAGCAGTACTTC.

The CDR3 protein is CSVRQVEKLFF. Written as DNA, the CDR3 is TGCAGCGTCCGACAGGTAGAAAAACTGTTTTTT. The chain is built from TRBV29-1 and TRBJ1-4, with a tentative D call TRBD1 (6 bases). The CDR3 covers 11 residues. Between the trimmed V and J ends, which lost 6 bases and 8 bases, there was a span of 10 bases. The germline gives CDR1 SQVTM, CDR2 ANQGSEA. The entire variable domain, with the rest obtained from reference TRBV29-1 and TRBJ1-4, is as follows: SAVISQKPSRDICQRGTSLTIQCQVDSQVTMMFWYRQQPGQSLTLIATANQGSEATYESGFVIDKFPISRPNLTFSTLTVSNMSPEDSSIYLCSVRQVEKLFFGSGTQLSVL.

This clone was observed a handful of times. V is TRBV30 and J is TRBJ1-1, with D possibly being TRBD1 (5 bases). The CDR3 extends over 13 amino acids. Germline lookup yields CDR1 GTSNPN and CDR2 SVGIG (reference sequence). V shed 0 bases and J shed 3 bases, with 8 bases lying between them. Written as DNA, the CDR3 is TGTGCCTGGAGTGTACGACAGTACACTGAAGCTTTCTTT. It encodes CAWSVRQYTEAFF.

This clone has just a few counts. CDR3 DNA sequence: TGTGCCAGCAGCGCGTGGGATGGCTACACCTTC. Its protein product is CASSAWDGYTF. This sequence joins TRBV9 and TRBJ1-2; no clear D. The germline V and J ends were trimmed by 3 bases and 6 bases, with 6 bases remaining between them. The germline gives CDR1 SGDLS, CDR2 YYNGEE. The CDR3 length is 11 residues.